These 25 T cell receptor beta chains originate from one sample sequenced in a study of shared clonotypes between healthy human individuals. Profiled with immunoSEQ multiplex PCR; TCRdb holds only in-frame clones, not every one. The repertoire consists of about 1 million clones, with approximately 70% occurring once and the leading ten covering approximately 1.5%. The sample comprised memory CD4+ T cells sorted from blood. The subset here: CD45RA-negative fraction. These receptor sequences come from a young man in good health.

The chain recombines TRBV4-2 with TRBJ2-4; TRBD2 matches 7 bases. This CDR3 spans 20 amino acids. Looked up from germline, CDR1 is LGHNA and CDR2 is YNFKEQ. V lost 1 base to trimming and J lost 0 bases; unmatched junction nucleotides: 15. Here the CDR3 DNA reads TGTGCCAGCAGCCAAGGGACTAGGGAGTTATCCTCACTAGCCAAAAACATTCAGTACTTC. It yields the protein CASSQGTRELSSLAKNIQYF.

The chain recombines TRBV7-9 with TRBJ2-3; 8 nucleotides agree with TRBD2. CDR3 length: 16 residues. Germline CDR1 and CDR2: SEHNR and FQNEAQ (reference sequence). After removal of 0 bases from V and 3 bases from J, the junction contained 5 bases not matched to a gene. The CDR3 region is CASSLASSGRTDTQYF. Written as DNA, the CDR3 is TGTGCCAGCAGCTTAGCTTCGAGCGGGAGAACAGATACGCAGTATTTT.

This clone has only a few counts. Other DNA sequences of this sample code for an identical CDR3. The chain has TRBV30 and TRBJ1-3; the match to TRBD1 covers 8 bases. The CDR3 is 14 amino acids. Germline CDR1 reads GTSNPN; CDR2 reads SVGIG (reference sequence). With V trimmed by 5 bases and J by 0 bases, 3 bases remained unmatched. The CDR3 loop reads CAWRQGSSGNTIYF. DNA for the CDR3: TGTGCCTGGCGACAGGGGAGCTCTGGAAACACCATATATTTT.

This clone was detected a few times. V gene TRBV14 combines with J gene TRBJ1-2; TRBD1 is a possible D gene (5 bases). The CDR3 runs 13 residues. Between the trimmed V and J ends, which lost 4 bases and 6 bases, there was a span of 12 bases. The germline V gene has CDR1 SGHDN and CDR2 FVKESK. CDR3 nucleotide sequence: TGTGCCAGCAGCCCCCGTAGGGGTGATGGCTACACCTTC. The encoded protein is CASSPRRGDGYTF.

This clone was found a few times. The V and J genes are TRBV28 and TRBJ1-1; D is uncertain. Germline V CDR1 and CDR2: MDHEN, SYDVKM. The V and J ends lost 3 bases and 1 base respectively, with 9 bases between them. The CDR3 has 14 amino acids. This CDR3 reads CASSLVQKNTEAFF. For the CDR3, the DNA is TGTGCCAGCAGTTTGGTACAGAAGAACACTGAAGCTTTCTTT.

This chain joins TRBV18 and TRBJ2-5, with a possible D match to TRBD2 (6 bases). CDR1 KGHSH and CDR2 LQKENI come from the germline V gene. The CDR3 runs 16 residues. V shed 5 bases and J shed 2 bases, with 18 bases lying between them. The CDR3 DNA follows: TGTGCCAGCTCATCCCACCGACTAGAATTACAAGAGACCCAGTACTTC. Translating it yields CASSSHRLELQETQYF.

About this clone itself: This may be a read error, as it is one base from a much larger clone. The V gene is TRBV9, the J gene TRBJ1-6; perhaps TRBD1 as D (6 bases). Germline V CDR1 and CDR2: SGDLS, YYNGEE. The ends were cut back, 4 bases at V and 4 bases at J, with 9 bases in the middle. This CDR3 is 14 amino acids long. CDR3 in amino acids: CASSQGQYNSPLHF. In DNA, the CDR3 is TGTGCCAGCAGCCAAGGACAGTATAATTCACCCCTCCACTTT.

This clone was seen more than once but under ten times. Other DNA sequences in this specimen translate into the identical CDR3. The chain recombines TRBV27 with TRBJ1-6, with 12 positions matching TRBD1. Germline CDR1 reads MNHEY; CDR2 reads SMNVEV (reference sequence). The length of the CDR3 is 15 residues. Trimming cost V 2 bases and J 10 bases; bases outside gene matches: 3. CDR3 in DNA: TGTGCCAGCAGTTTAGTAGGGACAGGGGGCTCACCCCTCCACTTT. It is translated as CASSLVGTGGSPLHF.

CDR3: CAWGGQGALSSGNTIYF. CDR3 nucleotide sequence: TGTGCCTGGGGGGGACAGGGGGCACTAAGCTCTGGAAACACCATATATTTT. The chain links TRBV30 to TRBJ1-3, with TRBD1 matching over 12 bases. The CDR3 extends over 17 amino acids. The germline V gene encodes CDR1 GTSNPN and CDR2 SVGIG (reference sequence). J lost 0 bases, V lost 5 bases, and 8 bases had no gene match.

This chain joins TRBV30 and TRBJ2-2, with 8 bases lining up with TRBD2. The V and J ends lost 7 bases and 3 bases, in that order; junction bases with no gene match: 10. The length of the CDR3 is 15 residues. Germline loops: CDR1 GTSNPN, CDR2 SVGIG (reference sequence). The CDR3, as DNA: TGTGCCTTTGGGGCTAGCGGGTTATACACCGGGGAGCTGTTTTTT. Protein: CAFGASGLYTGELFF.

The rearrangement joins TRBV6-4 to TRBJ1-2; D gene uncertain. Trimming left V 0 bases short and J 8 bases short, with 25 bases between. The length of the CDR3 is 18 residues. In germline, CDR1 is MRHNA, CDR2 SNTAGT. DNA of the CDR3: TGTGCCAGCAGTGACTCGACAAAATTCGTGTGGTATGAAAGAGGCTACACCTTC. Its protein product is CASSDSTKFVWYERGYTF.

The chain recombines TRBV5-1 with TRBJ1-1; no reliable D call. Trimming removed 2 bases at V and 1 base at J, with 12 bases between. The V gene's germline CDR1 is SGHRS and CDR2 YFSETQ. There are 15 residues in the CDR3. The CDR3 spells CASSFSGPENTEAFF. The CDR3 DNA reads as TGCGCCAGCAGCTTCAGCGGGCCGGAGAACACTGAAGCTTTCTTT.

V gene TRBV19 combines with J gene TRBJ2-2; maybe TRBD2 (5 bases). The CDR3 totals 14 residues. V shed 5 bases and J shed 6 bases, with 13 bases lying between them. Germline CDR1 reads LNHDA; CDR2 reads SQIVND (reference sequence). CDR3 DNA sequence: TGTGCCAGTAGTTGGGGAGCTTTCTCCGGGGAGCTGTTTTTT. This gives the protein CASSWGAFSGELFF.

The CDR3, as DNA: TGTGCCACCAGCAGCCAAGGACAGGGCTGGTTAGGTCGGGAGACCCAGTACTTC. It translates to CATSSQGQGWLGRETQYF. The chain carries TRBV15 and TRBJ2-5; 8 bases match TRBD1. Germline lookup yields CDR1 LNHNV and CDR2 YYDKDF (reference sequence). V trimming: 3 bases; J trimming: 5 bases; junction bases outside the gene matches: 17. The CDR3 length is 18 residues.

As regards this clone: Other nucleotide sequences in the sample specify the same CDR3. This chain links TRBV11-2 with TRBJ2-1; 13 nucleotides agree with TRBD2. V lost 3 bases to trimming and J lost 6 bases; unmatched junction nucleotides: 5. Germline CDR1 SGHAT, CDR2 FQNNGV. The CDR3 length is 16 residues. The CDR3 DNA reads as TGTGCCAGCAGCTTGCCCGGACTAGCGGGAGTCAATGAGCAGTTCTTC. Translating it yields CASSLPGLAGVNEQFF. The entire variable domain, with the rest obtained from reference TRBV11-2 and TRBJ2-1, is as follows: EAGVAQSPRYKIIEKRQSVAFWCNPISGHATLYWYQQILGQGPKLLIQFQNNGVVDDSQLPKDRFSAERLKGVDSTLKIQPAKLEDSAVYLCASSLPGLAGVNEQFFGPGTRLTVL.

The chain is built from TRBV30 and TRBJ1-3, with 8 bases fitting TRBD1. J was trimmed by 4 bases and V by 7 bases; bases with no gene match: 6. Germline CDR1 and CDR2: GTSNPN and SVGIG (reference sequence). CDR3 length: 13 amino acids. CDR3 loop: CASGQGPGNTIYF. In DNA, the CDR3 is TGTGCCTCCGGACAGGGTCCGGGAAACACCATATATTTT.

The genes are TRBV19 and TRBJ1-1, with D unclear. Germline V gives CDR1 LNHDA, CDR2 SQIVND (reference sequence). CDR3 length: 15 residues. Deletions cut 3 bases from V and 5 bases from J, with 16 bases between. The CDR3 DNA reads as TGTGCCAGTAGTATTTCGGGGTACGTGGGGACTGAAGCTTTCTTT. Protein product: CASSISGYVGTEAFF. Variable domain in full (rest from reference TRBV19 and TRBJ1-1): DGGITQSPKYLFRKEGQNVTLSCEQNLNHDAMYWYRQDPGQGLRLIYYSQIVNDFQKGDIAEGYSVSREKKESFPLTVTSAQKNPTAFYLCASSISGYVGTEAFFGQGTRLTVV.

As DNA, the CDR3 is TGTGCCAGCGGCAGCGGGAGGGCCTATGATGAGCAGTTCTTC. Translated: CASGSGRAYDEQFF. This chain joins TRBV27 and TRBJ2-1; 10 positions match TRBD2. J was trimmed by 8 bases and V by 8 bases; bases with no gene match: 9. The CDR3 contains 14 residues. CDR1 and CDR2 from the germline V gene are MNHEY and SMNVEV (reference sequence).

This chain connects TRBV5-6 to TRBJ2-5; no clear D gene. The CDR3 length is 16 residues. CDR1 is SGHDT, CDR2 YYEEEE, per germline. The V and J ends lost 0 bases and 5 bases respectively, with 17 bases between them. CDR3 residues: CASSLASYGSFETQYF. In DNA, the CDR3 is TGTGCCAGCAGCTTGGCCTCATACGGGTCGTTCGAGACCCAGTACTTC. Full variable domain (rest looked up from reference TRBV5-6 and TRBJ2-5): DAGVTQSPTHLIKTRGQQVTLRCSPKSGHDTVSWYQQALGQGPQFIFQYYEEEERQRGNFPDRFSGHQFPNYSSELNVNALLLGDSALYLCASSLASYGSFETQYFGPGTRLLVL.

The chain recombines TRBV6-1 with TRBJ2-2, with a weak D call TRBD2 (6 bases). Deletions cut 7 bases from V and 1 base from J, with 10 bases between. Germline loops: CDR1 MNHNS, CDR2 SASEGT. The CDR3 consists of 14 residues. CDR3 in amino acids: CASIWGENTGELFF. CDR3 sequence (DNA): TGTGCCAGCATCTGGGGGGAGAACACCGGGGAGCTGTTTTTT.

The chain couples TRBV6-6 to TRBJ2-7, with D unclear. CDR1 MNHNY and CDR2 SVGAGI come from the germline V gene (reference sequence). There are 13 residues in the CDR3. Trimming left V 1 base short and J 7 bases short, with 11 bases between. DNA of the CDR3: TGTGCCAGCAGTTACTTCACGGCTAGGGAGCAGTACTTC. Amino acid sequence: CASSYFTAREQYF.

The chain is built from TRBV5-6 and TRBJ2-5, with D hard to call. The CDR3 runs to 12 residues. The germline V gene encodes CDR1 SGHDT and CDR2 YYEEEE. The germline V and J ends were trimmed by 4 bases and 1 base, with 5 bases remaining between them. The CDR3, as DNA: TGTGCCAGCAGCCGAATCCAAGAGACCCAGTACTTC. Amino acids: CASSRIQETQYF.

This chain joins TRBV27 and TRBJ2-5; a possible D gene is TRBD2 (6 bases). CDR1 is MNHEY, CDR2 SMNVEV, per germline (reference sequence). This CDR3 comprises 16 residues. Trimming cost V 3 bases and J 5 bases, with 19 bases left between them. The CDR3 spells CASSFGGTFSRETQYF. CDR3 DNA sequence: TGTGCCAGCAGTTTCGGCGGGACTTTTTCACGGGAGACCCAGTACTTC.

The J gene is TRBJ2-1, the V gene TRBV30; TRBD2 agrees at 9 bases. The CDR3 sequence is 15 residues long. The J segment lost 6 bases and the V segment lost 3 bases, leaving 9 bases of the junction unmatched. Germline V gene lookup returns CDR1 GTSNPN and CDR2 SVGIG (reference sequence). The CDR3 sequence is CAWSRWRGGTNEQFF. The DNA of the CDR3 is TGTGCCTGGAGCCGCTGGCGGGGGGGAACCAATGAGCAGTTCTTC. The complete variable domain, with remaining parts taken from reference TRBV30 and TRBJ2-1, reads SQTIHQWPATLVQPVGSPLSLECTVEGTSNPNLYWYRQAAGRGLQLLFYSVGIGQISSEVPQNLSASRPQDRQFILSSKKLLLSDSGFYLCAWSRWRGGTNEQFFGPGTRLTVL.

V and J are TRBV6-6 and TRBJ1-5, with TRBD1 matching over 9 bases. Per the germline V gene, CDR1 is MNHNY and CDR2 is SVGAGI (reference sequence). The CDR3 has 15 residues. V trimming: 6 bases; J trimming: 7 bases; junction bases outside the gene matches: 10. This CDR3 reads CASSSPGQGKQPQHF. The CDR3 region has the DNA TGTGCCAGCAGCAGTCCCGGACAGGGGAAGCAGCCCCAGCATTTT.